Each of the 31 T cell receptor beta chains below was sequenced from the same sample in a study of human T cells and chemical hapten exposure. TCRdb re-called the RACE reads through MiXCR, storing one row per CDR3 protein. The data show 95,000 or so distinct CDR3 sequences, roughly a tenth seen once. Time point indicated: patch test 1, 2 weeks after DPC sensitization. Sample treatment: therapeutic diphenylcyclopropenone sensitization with weekly scalp DPC. Sequences were derived from whole blood, sampled in connection with sensitization to the hapten diphenylcyclopropenone (DPC). The receptors come from a middle-aged man with alopecia areata. Some clones in this sample may be carry-over from other donors' samples.

J is TRBJ1-6 and V is TRBV6-5; D remains unclear. Between the trimmed V and J ends, which lost 2 bases and 10 bases, there was a span of 15 bases. Germline CDR1 reads MNHEY; CDR2 reads SVGAGI. CDR3 length: 15 amino acids. Written as DNA, the CDR3 is TGTGCCAGCAGTTACCAGTGGGATCTGAAATCACCCCTCCACTTT. Translated: CASSYQWDLKSPLHF.

The V gene is TRBV7-2, the J gene TRBJ1-5, with D possibly TRBD1 on 6 matching bases. CDR1 is SGHTA, CDR2 FQGNSA, per germline. The CDR3 is 15 residues long. Trimming shortened V by 1 base and J by 2 bases, and 9 bases separated the two germline ends. The CDR3 reads CASSLDYRGNQPQHF. DNA of the CDR3: TGTGCCAGCAGCTTAGATTACAGGGGCAATCAGCCCCAGCATTTT.

In this sample, this clonotype turned up a few times. The J gene is TRBJ1-1, the V gene TRBV2; D not certain. CDR1 SNHLY and CDR2 FYNNEI come from the germline V gene. The V and J ends lost 10 bases and 0 bases respectively, with 15 bases between them. This CDR3 contains 14 residues. The CDR3 bases are TGTGCCATATCCGGGGAGGGTATGAACACTGAAGCTTTCTTT. Translating gives CAISGEGMNTEAFF.

The V gene is TRBV20-1, the J gene TRBJ2-1; 8 nucleotides agree with TRBD2. This CDR3 has 15 amino acids. Germline-derived CDR1 and CDR2 are DFQATT and SNEGSKA (reference sequence). V dropped 1 base and J dropped 4; count of bases not matched to a gene: 6. The chain's CDR3 is CSARASVAGYNEQFF. CDR3 nucleotide sequence: TGCAGTGCTAGAGCGTCGGTAGCGGGGTACAATGAGCAGTTCTTC.

This clonotype was counted many times. The V call is TRBV20-1, the J call TRBJ1-5, with D tentatively TRBD1 (6 bases). Germline CDR1 and CDR2: DFQATT and SNEGSKA (reference sequence). This CDR3 spans 16 amino acids. Deletions cut 0 bases from V and 4 bases from J, with 16 bases between. DNA for the CDR3: TGCAGTGCTAGAGATCCCCGCGGGGGCTGGAATCAGCCCCAGCATTTT. As protein: CSARDPRGGWNQPQHF.

The gene calls are TRBV7-6 and TRBJ2-7; D unresolved. Trimming removed 5 bases at V and 2 bases at J, with 7 bases between. This CDR3 contains 12 residues. Germline V gene data show CDR1 as SGHVS and CDR2 as FNYEAQ. The CDR3 DNA sequence: TGTGCCAGCAGCATCGACCCCTACGAGCAGTACTTC. As protein: CASSIDPYEQYF.

This clonotype has ten or more counts. The chain employs TRBV14 and TRBJ2-1, with 8 bases fitting TRBD2. J gave up 7 bases and V 1 base, and 6 bases lay outside the gene matches. CDR1 is SGHDN and CDR2 is FVKESK in the germline V gene. The CDR3 loop spans 15 amino acids. CDR3 sequence: CASSQAGLALNEQFF. CDR3 coding DNA: TGTGCCAGCAGCCAAGCTGGACTAGCTCTTAATGAGCAGTTCTTC.

Only a few counts were recorded for this clonotype. The V and J genes are TRBV4-2 and TRBJ1-5; 8 bases are shared with TRBD1. Germline trimming cut 4 bases from V and 4 bases from J; bases unmatched to any gene: 3. This CDR3 has 14 residues. The germline gives CDR1 LGHNA, CDR2 YNFKEQ. CDR3 sequence: CASSRQGYNQPQHF. The DNA of the CDR3 is TGTGCCAGCAGCCGACAGGGGTATAATCAGCCCCAGCATTTT.

This clonotype was seen a handful of times. The V gene is TRBV20-1, the J gene TRBJ2-1; TRBD1 might be the D (6 bases). The CDR3 spans 17 residues. The V gene's germline CDR1 is DFQATT and CDR2 SNEGSKA (reference sequence). The V gene lost 1 base and the J gene lost 5 bases, with 21 bases spanning the gap. The CDR3 nucleotides are TGCAGTGCTAGAGTCTGGGACAAAGTGGTGGAAAACAATGAGCAGTTCTTC. This gives the protein CSARVWDKVVENNEQFF.

This chain connects TRBV25-1 to TRBJ2-5; possibly TRBD2 for D (5 bases). V was shortened by 6 bases and J by 4 bases, with 15 bases between the two germline ends. CDR1 and CDR2 (germline): MGHDK, SYGVNS. The CDR3 has 14 residues. CDR3 in amino acids: CASRAPNGVETQYF. The DNA of the CDR3 is TGTGCCAGCAGGGCCCCGAACGGGGTAGAGACCCAGTACTTC.

This clonotype came up many times. J is TRBJ2-3 and V is TRBV2, with 8 bases fitting TRBD1. The germline V gene encodes CDR1 SNHLY and CDR2 FYNNEI. J was trimmed by 6 bases and V by 7 bases; bases with no gene match: 12. The CDR3 spans 15 residues. The CDR3 here is CASMLRGTGTDTQYF. CDR3 nucleotide sequence: TGTGCCAGCATGTTACGAGGGACAGGAACCGATACGCAGTATTTT.

CDR3 nucleotide sequence: TGCGCCAGCAGCACCAGTCGGTCCACAGATACGCAGTATTTT. Translation: CASSTSRSTDTQYF. The chain links TRBV5-1 to TRBJ2-3; the D is unclear. V was pared by 4 bases and J by 2 bases, with 11 bases between. Germline V gene data show CDR1 as SGHRS and CDR2 as YFSETQ. The CDR3 is 14 amino acids.

The chain joins TRBV12-3 or TRBV12-4 to TRBJ1-5, with D possibly being TRBD1 (6 bases). The V gene lost 6 bases and the J gene lost 1 base, with 13 bases spanning the gap. The CDR3 is 15 amino acids. CDR3 bases: TGTGCCAGCAGACCGGGGACATCCAGCAATCAGCCCCAGCATTTT. This translates into CASRPGTSSNQPQHF.

The J gene is TRBJ2-7, the V gene TRBV5-1, with TRBD2 matching 9 bases. V gave up 4 bases and J gave up 3 bases; unmatched junction bases: 8. This CDR3 has 15 residues. Germline lookup yields CDR1 SGHRS and CDR2 YFSETQ. CDR3 nucleotide sequence: TGCGCCAGCAGCGCGGGGGGGGAGACATTCTACGAGCAGTACGTC. Translation: CASSAGGETFYEQYV.

J is TRBJ1-1 and V is TRBV28; 7 bases match TRBD1. The J segment lost 5 bases and the V segment lost 6 bases, leaving 6 bases of the junction unmatched. Germline V gene data show CDR1 as MDHEN and CDR2 as SYDVKM. CDR3 length equals 13 residues. The CDR3 nucleotides read TGTGCCAGCAGGTACAGGGGTTGGACTGAAGCTTTCTTT. Its protein is CASRYRGWTEAFF.

This clonotype was picked up many times. V gene TRBV20-1 combines with J gene TRBJ1-1; tentatively, D is TRBD1 (6 bases). Germline V gene sequence: CDR1 DFQATT, CDR2 SNEGSKA (reference sequence). The V end was cut by 2 bases, the J end by 6 bases, with 19 bases between. The CDR3 runs to 15 residues. The CDR3 loop is CSARRTPTGIAEAFF. The CDR3 nucleotides are TGCAGTGCTAGACGAACACCGACAGGTATCGCTGAAGCTTTCTTT.

This chain joins TRBV28 and TRBJ2-7; 8 bases are shared with TRBD2. This CDR3 region has 14 residues. CDR1 is MDHEN, CDR2 SYDVKM, per germline. V was pared by 10 bases and J by 5 bases, with 13 bases of the junction left unmatched. Here the CDR3 DNA reads TGTGCCACCGGGGGGGGGCGGACCTCGAACGAGCAGTACTTC. This encodes CATGGGRTSNEQYF.

The rearrangement uses TRBV27 and TRBJ2-1, with 12 bases that match TRBD2. After removal of 1 base from V and 2 bases from J, the junction contained 6 bases not matched to a gene. Germline CDR1 reads MNHEY; CDR2 reads SMNVEV (reference sequence). There are 18 residues in the CDR3. CDR3 nucleotides: TGTGCCAGCAGTTTATTGTCTAGCGGGAGGGCCCCCTACAATGAGCAGTTCTTC. Its protein product is CASSLLSSGRAPYNEQFF.

This sequence joins TRBV2 and TRBJ1-5, with D perhaps TRBD1 (5 bases). The ends were cut back, 6 bases at V and 5 bases at J, with 14 bases in the middle. The V gene's germline CDR1 is SNHLY and CDR2 FYNNEI. There are 14 residues in the CDR3. The CDR3 loop reads CASRSGQSHQPQHF. CDR3 DNA: TGTGCCAGCAGGTCGGGGCAGAGCCATCAGCCCCAGCATTTT.

This clonotype was counted between two and nine times. V and J are TRBV4-2 and TRBJ2-3; 12 positions agree with TRBD2. Germline CDR1 LGHNA, CDR2 YNFKEQ. This CDR3 has 15 residues. J was trimmed by 4 bases and V by 5 bases; bases with no gene match: 4. The CDR3 protein is CASSSGLAGSDTQYF. The CDR3 region has the DNA TGTGCCAGCAGCTCCGGACTAGCGGGATCAGATACGCAGTATTTT.

This clonotype was picked up a small number of times. The genes are TRBV29-1 and TRBJ1-1; 7 bases agree with TRBD1. The CDR3 consists of 10 residues. The trim removed 4 bases at V and 11 bases at J, leaving 4 bases unmatched. Germline V gives CDR1 SQVTM, CDR2 ANQGSEA. The CDR3 here is CSVGDSRAFF. In nucleotides, the CDR3 is TGCAGCGTTGGGGACAGCAGGGCTTTCTTT.

The chain carries TRBV7-2 and TRBJ2-3; D possibly corresponds to TRBD1 (6 bases). V was cut by 5 bases and J by 0 bases, with 21 bases left in between. The CDR3 contains 18 residues. CDR1 is SGHTA and CDR2 is FQGNSA in the germline V gene. CDR3 protein: CASSDRVWTATSTDTQYF. For the CDR3, the DNA is TGTGCCAGCAGCGATAGGGTCTGGACAGCCACTAGCACAGATACGCAGTATTTT.

This clonotype came up a few times. This chain joins TRBV6-5 and TRBJ1-6; 8 nucleotides match TRBD1. CDR3 size: 14 residues. Germline loops: CDR1 MNHEY, CDR2 SVGAGI. Trimming cost V 5 bases and J 11 bases; bases outside gene matches: 8. Written as DNA, the CDR3 is TGTGCCAGCAGTCACAGGGGGTACGGGCCACCCCTCCACTTT. As protein: CASSHRGYGPPLHF.

This clonotype was counted a few times. The rearrangement joins TRBV28 to TRBJ1-2; D may be TRBD1 (6 bases). Germline CDR1 reads MDHEN; CDR2 reads SYDVKM. CDR3 length: 13 amino acids. V dropped 6 bases and J dropped 5 bases, with 13 bases sitting between them. CDR3 sequence reads: CASSQHRDYGYTF. The DNA for the CDR3 is TGTGCCAGCAGCCAACACAGGGATTATGGCTACACCTTC.

In its sample, this clonotype was seen many times. The chain recombines TRBV20-1 with TRBJ1-3; perhaps TRBD1 as D (5 bases). With 6 bases removed from V and 4 bases from J, the gap between germline ends came to 16 bases. CDR1 DFQATT and CDR2 SNEGSKA come from the germline V gene (reference sequence). The CDR3 extends over 14 amino acids. Written as DNA, the CDR3 is TGCAGTGCCAAGACCGGGACGGCAGGAAACACCATATATTTT. Its translation: CSAKTGTAGNTIYF.

This clonotype was found many times. J is TRBJ2-7 and V is TRBV18, with 7 bases aligning to TRBD1. The CDR3 runs to 13 residues. J gave up 3 bases and V 2 bases, and 1 base lay outside the gene matches. Germline-derived CDR1 and CDR2 are KGHSH and LQKENI. The CDR3 loop reads CASSPGDSYEQYV. CDR3 coding DNA: TGTGCCAGCTCACCAGGGGACAGCTACGAGCAGTACGTC.

The chain has TRBV5-1 and TRBJ1-2; possibly TRBD1 for D (5 bases). The CDR3 spans 12 residues. V lost 4 bases and J lost 8, with 12 bases in between. Germline-derived CDR1 and CDR2 are SGHRS and YFSETQ. CDR3 amino acids: CASSLQGEGYTF. DNA for the CDR3: TGCGCCAGCAGCCTTCAGGGTGAGGGCTACACCTTC.

V gene TRBV3-1 combines with J gene TRBJ2-7; possible D gene TRBD2, 5 bases. Germline-derived CDR1 and CDR2 are LGHDT and YNNKEL (reference sequence). Trimming removed 4 bases from V and 2 bases from J, with 9 bases in between. The CDR3 sequence is 13 residues long. CDR3 sequence (DNA): TGTGCCAGCAGCCCCCCCGGGGCCTACGAGCAGTACTTC. Translated: CASSPPGAYEQYF.

As DNA, the CDR3 is TGTGCCAGCAGTTTCCGACTCTTGGAACTAGCGGGAGGCCACGAGCAGTACTTC. The encoded protein is CASSFRLLELAGGHEQYF. The V call is TRBV28, the J call TRBJ2-7, with TRBD2 matching 12 bases. J was trimmed by 5 bases and V by 3 bases; bases with no gene match: 14. The CDR3 totals 18 residues. The V gene's germline CDR1 is MDHEN and CDR2 SYDVKM.

This rearrangement joins TRBV23-1 to TRBJ2-1, with D possibly matching TRBD1 (6 bases). TRBV23-1 is an ORF for which the function is uncertain. V was clipped by 6 bases and J by 0 bases, with 12 bases between them. This CDR3 comprises 15 residues. The CDR3 is CASSRDRSSYNEQFF. The CDR3 DNA follows: TGCGCCAGCAGCCGCGACAGGAGCTCCTACAATGAGCAGTTCTTC.

A single count supports this clonotype. The rearrangement uses TRBV4-3 and TRBJ2-7; TRBD2 aligns across 11 bases. The CDR3 totals 18 residues. V lost 0 bases to trimming and J lost 7 bases; unmatched junction nucleotides: 14. Germline V gene data show CDR1 as LGHNA and CDR2 as YSLEER. The CDR3 nucleotides are TGCGCCAGCAGCCAAGACGCACTACTAGCGGGAGCCCCCTTTGAGCAGTACGTC. Translation: CASSQDALLAGAPFEQYV.